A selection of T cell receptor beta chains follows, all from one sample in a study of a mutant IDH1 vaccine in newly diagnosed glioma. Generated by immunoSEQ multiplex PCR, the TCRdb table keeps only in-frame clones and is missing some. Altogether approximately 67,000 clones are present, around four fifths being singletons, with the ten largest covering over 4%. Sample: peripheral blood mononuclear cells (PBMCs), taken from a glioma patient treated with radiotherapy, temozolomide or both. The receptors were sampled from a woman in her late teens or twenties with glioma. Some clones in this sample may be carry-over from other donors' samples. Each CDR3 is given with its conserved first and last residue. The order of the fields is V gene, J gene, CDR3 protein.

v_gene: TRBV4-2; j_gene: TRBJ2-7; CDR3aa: CASSQQGNNHYEQYF
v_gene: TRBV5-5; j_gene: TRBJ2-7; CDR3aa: CASSLGGDLGSYEQYF
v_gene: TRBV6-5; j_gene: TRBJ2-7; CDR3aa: CASSSTQLAYEQYF
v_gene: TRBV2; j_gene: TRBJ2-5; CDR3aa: CASRRDLQETQYF
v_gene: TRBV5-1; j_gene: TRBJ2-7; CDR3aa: CASRRDSTYEQYF
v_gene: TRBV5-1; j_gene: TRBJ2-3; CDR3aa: CASSLGGVGDTQYF
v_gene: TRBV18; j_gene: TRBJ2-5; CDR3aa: CASSPDSRSPETQYF
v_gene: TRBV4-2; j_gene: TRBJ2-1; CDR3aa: CASSLPPLVGGNEQFF
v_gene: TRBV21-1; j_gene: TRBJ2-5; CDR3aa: CASSIPTRGVETQYF
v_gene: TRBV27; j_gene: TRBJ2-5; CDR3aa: CASSLWGGQETQYF
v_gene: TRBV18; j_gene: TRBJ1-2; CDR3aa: CASSLGEYHGYTF
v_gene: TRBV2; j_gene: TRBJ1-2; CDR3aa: CASGGDGGDGYTF
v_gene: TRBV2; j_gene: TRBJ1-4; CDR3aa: CASRSTGQEKLFF
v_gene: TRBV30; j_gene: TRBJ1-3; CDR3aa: CAWSVIGDTIYF
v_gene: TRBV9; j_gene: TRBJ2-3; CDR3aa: CASSFRLGSDTQYF
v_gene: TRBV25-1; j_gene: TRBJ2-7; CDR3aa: CASSEGTSGAYEQYF
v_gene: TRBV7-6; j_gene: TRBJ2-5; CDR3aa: CATTGLGETQYF
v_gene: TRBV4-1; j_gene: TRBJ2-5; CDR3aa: CASSHPPSGVTQYF
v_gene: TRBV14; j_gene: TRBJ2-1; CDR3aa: CASSQGPALLLFF
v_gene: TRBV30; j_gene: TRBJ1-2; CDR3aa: CACPSEGVGYTF
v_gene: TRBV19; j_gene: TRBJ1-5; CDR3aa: CASSTPGPRPQHF
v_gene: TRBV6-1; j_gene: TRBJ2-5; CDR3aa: CASSETLLAGETQYF
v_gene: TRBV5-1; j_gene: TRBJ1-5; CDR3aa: CASSLGGQTNQPQHF
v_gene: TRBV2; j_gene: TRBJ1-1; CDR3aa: CASSVQMNTEAFF
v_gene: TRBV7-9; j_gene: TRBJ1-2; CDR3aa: CASSLGEQAYTF
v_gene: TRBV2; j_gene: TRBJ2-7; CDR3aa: CASTGVERTSGIYEQYF
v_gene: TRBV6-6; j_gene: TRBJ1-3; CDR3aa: CATTTPGNTIYF
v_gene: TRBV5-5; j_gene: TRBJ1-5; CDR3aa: CASSSSEGIGQPQHF
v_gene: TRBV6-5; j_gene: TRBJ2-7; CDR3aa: CASSSLEGSGYEQYF
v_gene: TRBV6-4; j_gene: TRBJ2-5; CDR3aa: CASSDLEETQYF
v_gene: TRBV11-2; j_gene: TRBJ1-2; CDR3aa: CASSFFGGTNYGYTF
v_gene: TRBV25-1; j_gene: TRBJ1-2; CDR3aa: CASRRSTTNYGYTF
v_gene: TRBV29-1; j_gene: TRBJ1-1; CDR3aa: CSGGNTEAFF
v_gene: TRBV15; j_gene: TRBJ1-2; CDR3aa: CATSRDGGVGYTF
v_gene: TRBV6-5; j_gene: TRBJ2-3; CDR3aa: CASSPAGDTQYF
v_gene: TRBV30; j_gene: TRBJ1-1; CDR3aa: CAAGDTEAFF
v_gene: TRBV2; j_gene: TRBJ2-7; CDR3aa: CASSEEGGQGAYEQYF
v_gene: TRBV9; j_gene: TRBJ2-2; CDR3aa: CASSAPPGELFF
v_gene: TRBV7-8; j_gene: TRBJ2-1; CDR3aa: CASSVSLNEQFF
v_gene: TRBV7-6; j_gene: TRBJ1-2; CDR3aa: CASSLDRGGGYTF
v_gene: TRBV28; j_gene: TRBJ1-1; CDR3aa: CASRPRSRTEAFF
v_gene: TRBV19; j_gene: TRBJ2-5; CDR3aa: CASSIGGETQYF
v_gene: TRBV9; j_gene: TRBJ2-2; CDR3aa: CASSVGTMIGELFF
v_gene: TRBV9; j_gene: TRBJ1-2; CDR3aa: CASSVAGGYGYTF
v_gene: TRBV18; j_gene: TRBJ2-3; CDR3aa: CASSRGRSRDTQYF
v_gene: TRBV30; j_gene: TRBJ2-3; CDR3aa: CAWSVPLTDTQYF
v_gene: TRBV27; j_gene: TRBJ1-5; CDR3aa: CASSTGALNQPQHF
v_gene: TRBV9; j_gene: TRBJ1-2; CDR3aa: CASSVGGDYGYTF
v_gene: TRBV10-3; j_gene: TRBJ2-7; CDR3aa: CAISGQYEQYF
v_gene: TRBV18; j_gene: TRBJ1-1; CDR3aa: CASSSDPNTEAFF
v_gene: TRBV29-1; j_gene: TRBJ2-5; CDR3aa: CSATSYSQGLEETQYF
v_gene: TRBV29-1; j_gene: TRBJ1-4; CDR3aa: CSVVVRGRGPTNEKLFF
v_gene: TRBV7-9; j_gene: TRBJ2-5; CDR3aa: CASSLEGGSETQYF